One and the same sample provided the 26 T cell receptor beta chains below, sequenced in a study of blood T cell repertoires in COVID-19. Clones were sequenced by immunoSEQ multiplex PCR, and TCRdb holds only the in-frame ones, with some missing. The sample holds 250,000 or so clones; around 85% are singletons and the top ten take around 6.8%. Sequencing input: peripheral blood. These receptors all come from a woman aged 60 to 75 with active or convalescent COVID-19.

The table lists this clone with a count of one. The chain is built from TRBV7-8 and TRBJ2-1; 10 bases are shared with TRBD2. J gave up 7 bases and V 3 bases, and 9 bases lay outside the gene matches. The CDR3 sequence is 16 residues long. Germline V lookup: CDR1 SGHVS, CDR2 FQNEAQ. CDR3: CASSLGPSGSPNEQFF. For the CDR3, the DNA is TGTGCCAGCAGCTTGGGACCTAGCGGGAGTCCAAATGAGCAGTTCTTC.

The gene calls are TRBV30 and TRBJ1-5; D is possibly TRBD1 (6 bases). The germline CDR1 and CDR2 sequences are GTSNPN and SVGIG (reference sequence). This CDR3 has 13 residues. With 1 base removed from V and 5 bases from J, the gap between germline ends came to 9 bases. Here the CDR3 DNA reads TGTGCCTGGAGTGCAGGGGATGATCAGCCCCAGCATTTT. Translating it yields CAWSAGDDQPQHF. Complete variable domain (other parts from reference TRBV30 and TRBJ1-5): SQTIHQWPATLVQPVGSPLSLECTVEGTSNPNLYWYRQAAGRGLQLLFYSVGIGQISSEVPQNLSASRPQDRQFILSSKKLLLSDSGFYLCAWSAGDDQPQHFGDGTRLSIL.

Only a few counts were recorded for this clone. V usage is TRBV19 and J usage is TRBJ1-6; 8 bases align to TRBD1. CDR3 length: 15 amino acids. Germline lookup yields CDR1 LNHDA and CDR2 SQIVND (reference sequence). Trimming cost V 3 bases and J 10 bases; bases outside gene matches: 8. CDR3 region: CASSIGQGALSPLHF. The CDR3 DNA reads TGTGCCAGTAGTATCGGCCAGGGGGCTCTATCACCCCTCCACTTT.

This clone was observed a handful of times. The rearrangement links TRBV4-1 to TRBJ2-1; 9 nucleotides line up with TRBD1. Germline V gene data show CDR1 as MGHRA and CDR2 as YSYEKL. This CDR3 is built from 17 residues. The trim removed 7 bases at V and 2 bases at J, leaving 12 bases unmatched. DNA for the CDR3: TGCGCCAGCAACCCAAGCCGGGACAGGGAGCCCTACAATGAGCAGTTCTTC. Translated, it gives CASNPSRDREPYNEQFF.

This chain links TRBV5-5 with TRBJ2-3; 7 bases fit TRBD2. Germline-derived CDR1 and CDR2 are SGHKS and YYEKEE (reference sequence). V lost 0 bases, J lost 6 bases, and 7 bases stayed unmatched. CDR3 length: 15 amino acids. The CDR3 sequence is CASSLAERGRDTQYF. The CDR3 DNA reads TGTGCCAGCAGCTTGGCTGAGCGGGGTAGGGATACGCAGTATTTT.

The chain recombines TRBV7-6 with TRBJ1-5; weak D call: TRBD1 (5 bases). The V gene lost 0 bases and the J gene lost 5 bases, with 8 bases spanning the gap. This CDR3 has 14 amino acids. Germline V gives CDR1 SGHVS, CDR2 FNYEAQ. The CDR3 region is CASSLAGDYQPQHF. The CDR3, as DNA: TGTGCCAGCAGCTTAGCTGGGGACTATCAGCCCCAGCATTTT.

The DNA for the CDR3 is TGCGCCAGCAGCTCCGGGGGGACTAGCGGGATTAGCGAGCAGTTCTTC. It translates to CASSSGGTSGISEQFF. The V call is TRBV5-1, the J call TRBJ2-1; 13 bases are shared with TRBD2. Per germline, CDR1 SGHRS and CDR2 YFSETQ. Losses at the gene ends were 3 bases for V and 10 bases for J; bases not matched to a gene: 10. The CDR3 loop spans 16 amino acids.

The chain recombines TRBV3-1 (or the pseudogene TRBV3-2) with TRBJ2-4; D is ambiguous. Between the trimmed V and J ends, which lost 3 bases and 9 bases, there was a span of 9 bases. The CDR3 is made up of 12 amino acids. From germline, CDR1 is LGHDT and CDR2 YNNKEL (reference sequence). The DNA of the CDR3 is TGTGCCAGCAGCCAGGTACCGGGCATTCAGTACTTC. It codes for CASSQVPGIQYF.

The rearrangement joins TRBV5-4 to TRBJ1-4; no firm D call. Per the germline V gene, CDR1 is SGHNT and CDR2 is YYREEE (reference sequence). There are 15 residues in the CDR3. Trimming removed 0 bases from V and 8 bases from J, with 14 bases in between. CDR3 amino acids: CASSLVSGGQEKLFF. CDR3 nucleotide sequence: TGTGCCAGCAGCTTGGTTTCTGGAGGGCAAGAAAAACTGTTTTTT.

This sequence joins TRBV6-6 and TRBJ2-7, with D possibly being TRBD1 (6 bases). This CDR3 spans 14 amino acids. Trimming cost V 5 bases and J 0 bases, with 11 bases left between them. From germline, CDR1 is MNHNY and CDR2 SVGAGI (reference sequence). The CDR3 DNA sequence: TGTGCCAGCAGTCACCGGGACACCTCCTACGAGCAGTACGTC. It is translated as CASSHRDTSYEQYV.

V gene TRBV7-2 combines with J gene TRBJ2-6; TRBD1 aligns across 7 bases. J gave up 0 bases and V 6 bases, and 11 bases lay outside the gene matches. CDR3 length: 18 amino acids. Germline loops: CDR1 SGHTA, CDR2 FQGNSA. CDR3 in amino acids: CASRIRGQSLSGANVLTF. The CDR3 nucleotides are TGTGCCAGCAGGATAAGGGGACAGAGTCTCTCTGGGGCCAACGTCCTGACTTTC.

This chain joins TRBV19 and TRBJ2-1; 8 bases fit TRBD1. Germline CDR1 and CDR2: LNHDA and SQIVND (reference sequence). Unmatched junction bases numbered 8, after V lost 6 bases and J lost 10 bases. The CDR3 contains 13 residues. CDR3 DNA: TGTGCCAGTAGCCAGGGGGCTGGGGCAGAGCAGTTCTTC. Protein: CASSQGAGAEQFF.

The CDR3, as DNA: TGTGCCATCAGTGAGTCCCGCCGGGGAAAAAATCAGCCCCAGCATTTT. Translated, it gives CAISESRRGKNQPQHF. The V and J genes are TRBV10-3 and TRBJ1-5; D is unresolved. The CDR3 covers 16 residues. Germline CDR1 ENHRY, CDR2 SYGVKD. V was pared by 0 bases and J by 4 bases, with 13 bases between.

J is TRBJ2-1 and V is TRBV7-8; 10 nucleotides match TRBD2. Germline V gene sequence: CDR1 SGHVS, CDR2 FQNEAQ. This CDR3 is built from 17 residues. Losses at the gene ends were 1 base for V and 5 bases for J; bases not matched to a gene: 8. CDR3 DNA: TGTGCCAGCAGCTTAGTTTCCAGCGGGAGGGCCAACAATGAGCAGTTCTTC. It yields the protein CASSLVSSGRANNEQFF.

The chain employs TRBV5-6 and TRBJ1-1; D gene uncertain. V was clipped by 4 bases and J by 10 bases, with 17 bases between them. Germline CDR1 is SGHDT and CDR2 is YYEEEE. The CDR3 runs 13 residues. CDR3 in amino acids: CASSPGILSGAFF. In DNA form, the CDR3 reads TGTGCCAGCAGCCCGGGTATCCTAAGTGGAGCTTTCTTT.

The CDR3 protein is CASSLVTGADTQYF. The CDR3 DNA reads TGTGCCAGTAGCCTAGTTACCGGGGCAGATACGCAGTATTTT. J is TRBJ2-3 and V is TRBV19; possibly TRBD2 for D (5 bases). V was cut by 6 bases and J by 4 bases, with 14 bases left in between. The germline CDR1 and CDR2 sequences are LNHDA and SQIVND (reference sequence). The CDR3 is made up of 14 amino acids.

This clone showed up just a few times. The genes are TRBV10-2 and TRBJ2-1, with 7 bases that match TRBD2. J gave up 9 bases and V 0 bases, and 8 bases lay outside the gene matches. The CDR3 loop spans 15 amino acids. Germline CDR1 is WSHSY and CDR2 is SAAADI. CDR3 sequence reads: CASSESTSGDREQFF. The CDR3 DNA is TGCGCCAGCAGTGAGTCGACCAGCGGGGACCGTGAGCAGTTCTTC.

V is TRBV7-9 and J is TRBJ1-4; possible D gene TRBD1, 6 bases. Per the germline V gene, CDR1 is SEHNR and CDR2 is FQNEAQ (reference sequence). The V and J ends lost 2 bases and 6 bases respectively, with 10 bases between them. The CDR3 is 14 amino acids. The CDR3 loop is CASSLPGDHEKLFF. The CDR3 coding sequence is TGTGCCAGCAGCTTACCAGGGGATCATGAAAAACTGTTTTTT.

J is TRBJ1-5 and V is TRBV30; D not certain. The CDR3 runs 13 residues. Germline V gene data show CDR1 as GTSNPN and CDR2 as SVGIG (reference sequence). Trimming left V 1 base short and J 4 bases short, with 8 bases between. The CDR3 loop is CAWSGTGNQPQHF. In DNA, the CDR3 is TGTGCCTGGAGTGGTACGGGAAATCAGCCCCAGCATTTT. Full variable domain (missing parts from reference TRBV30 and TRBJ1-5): SQTIHQWPATLVQPVGSPLSLECTVEGTSNPNLYWYRQAAGRGLQLLFYSVGIGQISSEVPQNLSASRPQDRQFILSSKKLLLSDSGFYLCAWSGTGNQPQHFGDGTRLSIL.

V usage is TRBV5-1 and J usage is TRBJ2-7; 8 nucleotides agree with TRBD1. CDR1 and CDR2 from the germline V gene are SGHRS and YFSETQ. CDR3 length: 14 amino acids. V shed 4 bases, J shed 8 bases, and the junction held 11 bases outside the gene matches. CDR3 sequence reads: CASSAGQGDTQQYF. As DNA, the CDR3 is TGCGCCAGCAGCGCCGGACAGGGAGATACACAGCAGTACTTC. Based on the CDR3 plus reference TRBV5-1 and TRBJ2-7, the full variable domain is KAGVTQTPRYLIKTRGQQVTLSCSPISGHRSVSWYQQTPGQGLQFLFEYFSETQRNKGNFPGRFSGRQFSNSRSEMNVSTLELGDSALYLCASSAGQGDTQQYFGPGTRLTVT.

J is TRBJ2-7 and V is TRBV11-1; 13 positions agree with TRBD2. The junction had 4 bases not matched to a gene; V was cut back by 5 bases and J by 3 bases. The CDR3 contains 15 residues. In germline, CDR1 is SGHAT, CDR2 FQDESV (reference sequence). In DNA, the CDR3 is TGTGCCAGCAGCCTTGGACTAGCGGGAGACTACGAGCAGTACTTC. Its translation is CASSLGLAGDYEQYF. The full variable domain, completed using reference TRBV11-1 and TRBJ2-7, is EAEVAQSPRYKITEKSQAVAFWCDPISGHATLYWYRQILGQGPELLVQFQDESVVDDSQLPKDRFSAERLKGVDSTLKIQPAELGDSAMYLCASSLGLAGDYEQYFGPGTRLTVT.

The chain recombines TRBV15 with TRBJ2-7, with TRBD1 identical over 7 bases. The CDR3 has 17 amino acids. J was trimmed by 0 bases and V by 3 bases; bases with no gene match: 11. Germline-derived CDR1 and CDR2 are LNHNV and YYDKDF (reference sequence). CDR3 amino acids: CATSRDPNRGFSYEQYF. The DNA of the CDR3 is TGTGCCACCAGCAGGGACCCCAACAGGGGCTTCTCCTACGAGCAGTACTTC. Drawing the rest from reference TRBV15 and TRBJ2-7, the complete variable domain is DAMVIQNPRYQVTQFGKPVTLSCSQTLNHNVMYWYQQKSSQAPKLLFHYYDKDFNNEADTPDNFQSRRPNTSFCFLDIRSPGLGDTAMYLCATSRDPNRGFSYEQYFGPGTRLTVT.

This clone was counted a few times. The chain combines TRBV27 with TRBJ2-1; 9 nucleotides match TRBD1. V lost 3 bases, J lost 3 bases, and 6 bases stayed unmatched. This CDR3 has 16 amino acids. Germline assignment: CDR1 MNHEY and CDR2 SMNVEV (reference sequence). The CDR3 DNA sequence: TGTGCCAGCAGTTTCTACAGGGGGCCCTACTACAATGAGCAGTTCTTC. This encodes CASSFYRGPYYNEQFF.

CDR3 DNA: TGTGCCAGCGCTCTGGACCCACAGGGGGCATACGAAAAACTGTTTTTT. This translates into CASALDPQGAYEKLFF. This chain links TRBV5-5 with TRBJ1-4; 9 bases map to TRBD1. This CDR3 contains 16 residues. V was pared by 7 bases and J by 8 bases, with 15 bases of the junction left unmatched. Per germline, CDR1 SGHKS and CDR2 YYEKEE (reference sequence).

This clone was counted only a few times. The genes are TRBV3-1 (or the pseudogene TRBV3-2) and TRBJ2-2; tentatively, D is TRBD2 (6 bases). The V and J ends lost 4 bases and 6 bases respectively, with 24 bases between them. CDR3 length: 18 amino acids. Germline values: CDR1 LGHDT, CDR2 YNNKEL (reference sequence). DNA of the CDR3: TGTGCCAGCAGCCCTCCGGGCGGGGAGAATTTTTTCGCCGGGGAGCTGTTTTTT. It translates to CASSPPGGENFFAGELFF.

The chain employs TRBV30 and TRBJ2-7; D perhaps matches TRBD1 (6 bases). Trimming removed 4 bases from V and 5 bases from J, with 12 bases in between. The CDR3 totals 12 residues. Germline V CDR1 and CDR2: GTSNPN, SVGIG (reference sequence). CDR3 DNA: TGTGCCTGGACCCGGGACAAGGACGAGCAGTACTTC. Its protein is CAWTRDKDEQYF.